The following is a T cell receptor (beta chain) sequence with its context. The antigen remains unidentified. The CDR3 consists of 15 residues. V shed 5 bases and J shed 4 bases, with 14 bases lying between them. From germline, CDR1 is SEHNR and CDR2 FQNEAQ (reference sequence). These data belong to a study of T cell responses to AZD1222 COVID-19 vaccine. Study conclusions and caveats: Clonal diversity may have been underestimated in mostly white British donors. At study baseline, merely several AZD1222 recipients were seropositive. Repertoire sampling happened only post peak T cell response.

Sequencing was performed with immunoSEQ multiplex PCR; in TCRdb, only in-frame clones are kept and a portion is missing. Counted here are fewer than 130,000 clones, 70% to 90% occurring once; the ten biggest clones make up 15%. The chain recombines TRBV7-9 with TRBJ2-2, with a possible D match to TRBD1 (5 bases). This specimen was peripheral blood, taken 28 days after the second AZD1222 dose. The TCR was taken from an adult who received the AZD1222 COVID-19 vaccine. CDR3 sequence (DNA): TGTGCCAGCAGCAGGGGTTCCCCTGGCACCGGGGAGCTGTTTTTT. It codes for CASSRGSPGTGELFF.